Below are 27 T cell receptor beta chains sequenced from a single sample in a study of human T cells and chemical hapten exposure. Time point of the sample: healthy volunteer bleed at 2 weeks. Unfractionated whole blood yielded the extracted total RNA. TCRdb fed the RACE reads into MiXCR, producing one record per CDR3 protein. The repertoire holds 35,000 to 50,000 distinct CDR3 sequences, around 4.1% seen once, with approximately 1.5% in the top ten. The sample taken for sequencing was whole blood. These receptors came from a female donor in good health. Some clones in this sample may be carry-over from other donors' samples.

This clonotype was seen a handful of times. The gene calls are TRBV6-1 and TRBJ2-1; tentatively, D is TRBD2 (6 bases). The ends were cut back, 7 bases at V and 1 base at J, with 14 bases in the middle. Germline lookup yields CDR1 MNHNS and CDR2 SASEGT. CDR3 length equals 15 residues. The CDR3, as DNA: TGTGCCAGCAAGGTTACGGGAGCTTCCTACAATGAGCAGTTCTTC. Encoded protein: CASKVTGASYNEQFF.

This clonotype was detected ten times or more. V usage is TRBV18 and J usage is TRBJ1-1; maybe TRBD1 (6 bases). The length of the CDR3 is 14 residues. CDR1 is KGHSH, CDR2 LQKENI, per germline. Trimming stripped 2 bases from V and 8 bases from J, with 15 bases between. The CDR3 loop is CASSPSMGASEAFF. CDR3 bases: TGTGCCAGCTCACCATCGATGGGGGCTTCCGAAGCTTTCTTT.

This clonotype occurred many times. The chain employs TRBV27 and TRBJ1-3; D perhaps matches TRBD1 (5 bases). Trimming shortened V by 4 bases and J by 3 bases, and 19 bases separated the two germline ends. The CDR3 has 17 amino acids. Germline lookup yields CDR1 MNHEY and CDR2 SMNVEV (reference sequence). The CDR3 loop reads CASSSTSKGIVGNTIYF. In nucleotides, the CDR3 is TGTGCCAGCAGTTCAACCTCTAAGGGGATAGTTGGAAACACCATATATTTT.

In its sample, this clonotype was seen many times. The CDR3 sequence is CATTAWQGDSGANVLTF. For the CDR3, the DNA is TGTGCCACCACAGCCTGGCAGGGAGACTCTGGGGCCAACGTCCTGACTTTC. J is TRBJ2-6 and V is TRBV12-3 or TRBV12-4; tentatively, D is TRBD1 or TRBD2 (5 bases each). This CDR3 region has 17 residues. V shed 10 bases and J shed 0 bases, with 19 bases lying between them.

This clonotype was counted many times. V and J are TRBV12-3 or TRBV12-4 and TRBJ1-2, with TRBD1 matching over 8 bases. This CDR3 has 15 residues. Trimming took 5 bases from V and 6 from J; bases not matched to a gene: 11. CDR3 region: CASSPRLDREDGYTF. CDR3 DNA sequence: TGTGCCAGCAGTCCCAGGTTGGACAGGGAAGATGGCTACACCTTC.

This clonotype came up a few times. This chain uses TRBV5-4 with TRBJ1-4, with TRBD1 as a possible D gene (6 bases). There are 17 residues in the CDR3. Trimming cost V 4 bases and J 5 bases, with 21 bases left between them. Germline CDR1 is SGHNT and CDR2 is YYREEE (reference sequence). The CDR3 loop reads CASSRMGGTGTNEKLFF. The DNA for the CDR3 is TGTGCCAGCAGCCGGATGGGAGGCACAGGGACAAATGAAAAACTGTTTTTT.

Ten or more counts support this clonotype. The chain employs TRBV20-1 and TRBJ1-6, with a possible D match to TRBD1 (6 bases). The CDR3 loop spans 18 amino acids. CDR1 DFQATT and CDR2 SNEGSKA come from the germline V gene (reference sequence). The V end was cut by 4 bases, the J end by 8 bases, with 27 bases between. The DNA for the CDR3 is TGCAGTGCTAAGTCTGGCGGGGTGGGCAGGGGCTCGCATTCACCCCTCCACTTT. Translating gives CSAKSGGVGRGSHSPLHF.

This clonotype has ten or more counts. J is TRBJ1-5 and V is TRBV14, with a possible D match to TRBD1 (5 bases). This CDR3 has 18 residues. Germline V CDR1 and CDR2: SGHDN, FVKESK. The germline V and J ends were trimmed by 0 bases and 6 bases, with 21 bases remaining between them. For the CDR3, the DNA is TGTGCCAGCAGCCAAGATAGTTTGAGGACACGAGGAGGTCAGCCCCAGCATTTT. This gives the protein CASSQDSLRTRGGQPQHF.

This clonotype came up many times. This rearrangement joins TRBV6-4 to TRBJ2-3, with 8 bases aligning to TRBD2. CDR3 length: 15 residues. The germline gives CDR1 MRHNA, CDR2 SNTAGT. V lost 4 bases and J lost 1; bases outside the gene matches: 4. The CDR3 region is CASSASGGGTDTQYF. As DNA, the CDR3 is TGTGCCAGCAGTGCGAGCGGGGGAGGCACAGATACGCAGTATTTT.

This clonotype was seen repeatedly, ten times or more. The chain links TRBV6-1 to TRBJ1-4; 8 bases align to TRBD1. Germline CDR1 is MNHNS and CDR2 is SASEGT. The CDR3 loop spans 14 amino acids. V was clipped by 9 bases and J by 5 bases; unmatched bases: 8. DNA for the CDR3: TGTGCCAGTACCCCGGACAGGGCCAATGAAAAACTGTTTTTT. Amino acids: CASTPDRANEKLFF.

The rearrangement uses TRBV19 and TRBJ1-2; a possible D gene is TRBD1 (6 bases). Germline V gives CDR1 LNHDA, CDR2 SQIVND (reference sequence). CDR3 size: 14 residues. V shed 3 bases and J shed 3 bases, with 11 bases lying between them. CDR3 residues: CASSIQGYDYGYTF. The CDR3 nucleotides read TGTGCCAGTAGTATCCAGGGGTACGACTATGGCTACACCTTC.

This chain connects TRBV2 to TRBJ2-1, with TRBD2 identical over 10 bases. The ends lost 7 bases at V and 8 bases at J; junction bases unmatched: 8. The CDR3 consists of 14 residues. The germline CDR1 and CDR2 sequences are SNHLY and FYNNEI. The DNA of the CDR3 is TGTGCCAGCAACCAAGCGGGGGGGCCTTATGAGCAGTTCTTC. It codes for CASNQAGGPYEQFF.

This clonotype was recorded at least ten times. The rearrangement uses TRBV5-1 and TRBJ2-5, with D hard to call. Germline CDR1 is SGHRS and CDR2 is YFSETQ. V was shortened by 0 bases and J by 0 bases, with 3 bases between the two germline ends. The CDR3 loop spans 13 amino acids. CDR3 in amino acids: CASSLDDQETQYF. The DNA of the CDR3 is TGCGCCAGCAGCTTGGATGACCAAGAGACCCAGTACTTC.

This clonotype was detected many times. The rearrangement joins TRBV4-1 to TRBJ2-7; possible D gene TRBD2, 5 bases. Germline V lookup: CDR1 MGHRA, CDR2 YSYEKL. Trimming removed 4 bases from V and 0 bases from J, with 13 bases in between. CDR3 length: 15 residues. The CDR3 DNA is TGCGCCAGCAGCCGCAGGACTGTTCGCTCCTACGAGCAGTACTTC. It encodes CASSRRTVRSYEQYF.

This clonotype was observed a handful of times. CDR3 nucleotide sequence: TGTGCCAGCAGTGCTGCAGGGACAGGGGCCTTTAATTCACCCCTCCACTTT. Translation gives CASSAAGTGAFNSPLHF. The chain is built from TRBV6-1 and TRBJ1-6; 10 positions match TRBD1. The V segment lost 4 bases and the J segment 6 bases; nucleotides outside the gene matches: 9. CDR3 length: 17 residues. Germline loops: CDR1 MNHNS, CDR2 SASEGT.

At least ten counts were recorded for this clonotype. The CDR3, as DNA: TGCGCCAGCAGCGGGGTGAACACTGAAGCTTTCTTT. Translated, it gives CASSGVNTEAFF. This rearrangement joins TRBV10-2 to TRBJ1-1; D unresolved. Germline V gene data show CDR1 as WSHSY and CDR2 as SAAADI. The V and J ends lost 6 bases and 0 bases respectively, with 5 bases between them. The CDR3 has 12 amino acids.

This clonotype was seen ten or more times. The chain joins TRBV4-1 to TRBJ1-6, with D possibly matching TRBD1 (6 bases). CDR3 length: 15 amino acids. Trimming removed 0 bases from V and 4 bases from J, with 7 bases in between. The germline CDR1 and CDR2 sequences are MGHRA and YSYEKL. The CDR3 DNA reads as TGCGCCAGCAGCCAAGAGACAGGTTATAATTCACCCCTCCACTTT. Translation: CASSQETGYNSPLHF.

This clonotype was detected ten times or more. The rearrangement uses TRBV6-5 and TRBJ1-2, with unresolved D. CDR1 is MNHEY, CDR2 SVGAGI, per germline. Trimming took 0 bases from V and 8 from J, leaving 10 bases between them. The CDR3 runs 13 residues. CDR3 DNA sequence: TGTGCCAGCAGTTACTCCCCGCGTCAGGGCTACACCTTC. This codes for CASSYSPRQGYTF.

This clonotype occurred many times. The genes are TRBV7-9 and TRBJ1-1; tentatively, D is TRBD1 (6 bases). Germline values: CDR1 SEHNR, CDR2 FQNEAQ (reference sequence). The V and J ends lost 8 bases and 6 bases respectively, with 22 bases between them. This CDR3 spans 15 amino acids. CDR3 amino acids: CASLEGGWGNAEAFF. In DNA, the CDR3 is TGTGCCAGCTTAGAGGGGGGCTGGGGAAACGCTGAAGCTTTCTTT.

This clonotype appeared many times. The V and J genes are TRBV29-1 and TRBJ1-3; D remains ambiguous. This CDR3 is 12 amino acids long. CDR1 and CDR2 (germline): SQVTM, ANQGSEA. Trimming shortened V by 3 bases and J by 4 bases, and 7 bases separated the two germline ends. The CDR3 reads CSVDSQGNTIYF. As DNA, the CDR3 is TGCAGCGTTGATAGTCAGGGAAACACCATATATTTT.

The chain links TRBV6-2 or TRBV6-3 to TRBJ2-2; maybe TRBD2 (6 bases). CDR1 is MNHEY, CDR2 SVGEGT, per germline. V was trimmed by 5 bases and J by 6 bases, leaving 16 bases between them. There are 15 residues in the CDR3. In nucleotides, the CDR3 is TGTGCCAGCAGTCGCCCGGGAGAAGGGTCCGGGGAGCTGTTTTTT. It specifies CASSRPGEGSGELFF.

V usage is TRBV7-2 and J usage is TRBJ1-2; tentative D call: TRBD1 (5 bases). The CDR3 has 13 residues. The V end lost 6 bases, the J end lost 3 bases, and 11 bases lay between the germline ends. Germline V gene lookup returns CDR1 SGHTA and CDR2 FQGNSA. The CDR3 spells CASRQGSDYGYTF. DNA of the CDR3: TGTGCCAGCAGGCAGGGTTCCGACTATGGCTACACCTTC.

This clonotype showed up many times. The chain couples TRBV6-2 or TRBV6-3 to TRBJ1-2; no definite D call. Germline CDR1 is MNHEY and CDR2 is SVGEGT. The CDR3 has 11 residues. Trimming cost V 6 bases and J 2 bases, with 4 bases left between them. As DNA, the CDR3 is TGTGCCAGCAGGCAGAACTATGGCTACACCTTC. Translation gives CASRQNYGYTF.

Many counts were recorded for this clonotype. The rearrangement links TRBV10-3 to TRBJ1-1; TRBD1 matches at 10 bases. The CDR3 is 18 residues long. V gave up 4 bases and J gave up 0 bases; unmatched junction bases: 11. The germline CDR1 and CDR2 sequences are ENHRY and SYGVKD. CDR3 nucleotides: TGTGCCATCAGTGCAAAGGGACAGGGGTGGGGGTTGAACACTGAAGCTTTCTTT. Its translation is CAISAKGQGWGLNTEAFF.

This clonotype was counted many times. The rearrangement links TRBV4-2 to TRBJ1-1; tentative D call: TRBD1 (5 bases). Trimming took off 4 bases at V and 2 bases at J, with 11 bases between the two ends. Germline V gene sequence: CDR1 LGHNA, CDR2 YNFKEQ. The CDR3 extends over 14 amino acids. The CDR3 DNA follows: TGTGCCAGCAGCCCCCGCGGGGGTAACACTGAAGCTTTCTTT. Translating gives CASSPRGGNTEAFF.

This clonotype came up many times. V gene TRBV6-5 combines with J gene TRBJ2-7, with 11 positions matching TRBD1. J gave up 6 bases and V 4 bases, and 8 bases lay outside the gene matches. Germline values: CDR1 MNHEY, CDR2 SVGAGI. The CDR3 is made up of 15 amino acids. The CDR3 sequence: CASSSRTGTGGEQYF. The CDR3 DNA reads as TGTGCCAGCAGTTCTCGAACCGGGACAGGGGGCGAGCAGTACTTC.

At least ten counts were recorded for this clonotype. The rearrangement uses TRBV3-1 and TRBJ2-1; 7 bases align to TRBD2. With V trimmed by 7 bases and J by 9 bases, 9 bases remained unmatched. The germline gives CDR1 LGHDT, CDR2 YNNKEL (reference sequence). The CDR3 has 13 residues. The CDR3 DNA reads as TGTGCCAGCACCCAGTGGTCTAGCGGTGAGCAGTTCTTC. Its protein product is CASTQWSSGEQFF.